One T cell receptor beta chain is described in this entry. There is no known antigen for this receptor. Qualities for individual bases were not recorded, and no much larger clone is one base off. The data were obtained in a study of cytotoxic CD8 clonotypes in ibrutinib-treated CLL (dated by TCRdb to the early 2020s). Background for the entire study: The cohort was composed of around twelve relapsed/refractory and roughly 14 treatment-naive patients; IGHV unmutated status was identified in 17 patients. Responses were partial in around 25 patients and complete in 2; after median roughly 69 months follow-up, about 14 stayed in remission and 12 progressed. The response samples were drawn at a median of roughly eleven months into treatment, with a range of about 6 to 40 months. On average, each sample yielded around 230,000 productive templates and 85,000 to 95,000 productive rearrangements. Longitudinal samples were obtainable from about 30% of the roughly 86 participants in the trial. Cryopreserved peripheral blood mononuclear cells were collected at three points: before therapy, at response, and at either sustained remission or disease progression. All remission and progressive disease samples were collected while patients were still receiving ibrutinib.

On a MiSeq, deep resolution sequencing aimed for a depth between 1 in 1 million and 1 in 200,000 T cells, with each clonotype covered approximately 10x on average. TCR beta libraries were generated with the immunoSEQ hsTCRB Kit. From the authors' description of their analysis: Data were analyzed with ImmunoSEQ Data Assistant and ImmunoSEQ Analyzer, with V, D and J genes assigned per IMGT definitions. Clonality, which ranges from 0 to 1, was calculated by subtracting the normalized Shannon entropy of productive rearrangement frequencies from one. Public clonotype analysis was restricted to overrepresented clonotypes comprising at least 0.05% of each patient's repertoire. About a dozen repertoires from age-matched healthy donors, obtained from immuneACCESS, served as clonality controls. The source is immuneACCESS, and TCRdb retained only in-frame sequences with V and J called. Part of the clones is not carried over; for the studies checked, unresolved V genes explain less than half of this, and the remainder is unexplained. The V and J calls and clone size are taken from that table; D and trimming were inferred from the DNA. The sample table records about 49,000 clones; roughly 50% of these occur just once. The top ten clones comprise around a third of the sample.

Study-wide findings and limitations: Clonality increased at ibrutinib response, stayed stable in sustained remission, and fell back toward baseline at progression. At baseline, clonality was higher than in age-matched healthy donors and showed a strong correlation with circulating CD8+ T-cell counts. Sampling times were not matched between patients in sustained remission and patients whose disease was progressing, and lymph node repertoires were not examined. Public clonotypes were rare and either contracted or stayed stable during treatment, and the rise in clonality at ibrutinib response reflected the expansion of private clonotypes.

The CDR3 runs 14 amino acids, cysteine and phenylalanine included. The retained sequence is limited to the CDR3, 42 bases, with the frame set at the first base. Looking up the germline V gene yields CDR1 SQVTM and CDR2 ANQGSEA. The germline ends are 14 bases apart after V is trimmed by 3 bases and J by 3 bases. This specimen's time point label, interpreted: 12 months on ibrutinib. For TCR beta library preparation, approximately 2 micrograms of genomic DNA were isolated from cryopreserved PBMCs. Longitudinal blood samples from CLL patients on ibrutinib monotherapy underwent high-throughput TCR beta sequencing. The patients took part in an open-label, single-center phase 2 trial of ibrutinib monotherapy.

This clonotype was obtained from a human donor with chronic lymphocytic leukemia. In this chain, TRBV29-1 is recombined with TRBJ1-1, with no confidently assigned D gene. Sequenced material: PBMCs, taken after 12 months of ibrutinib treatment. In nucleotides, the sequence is TGCAGCGTTGAGAGCGGGGAGGAGGACACTGAAGCTTTCTTT. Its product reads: CSVESGEEDTEAFF.